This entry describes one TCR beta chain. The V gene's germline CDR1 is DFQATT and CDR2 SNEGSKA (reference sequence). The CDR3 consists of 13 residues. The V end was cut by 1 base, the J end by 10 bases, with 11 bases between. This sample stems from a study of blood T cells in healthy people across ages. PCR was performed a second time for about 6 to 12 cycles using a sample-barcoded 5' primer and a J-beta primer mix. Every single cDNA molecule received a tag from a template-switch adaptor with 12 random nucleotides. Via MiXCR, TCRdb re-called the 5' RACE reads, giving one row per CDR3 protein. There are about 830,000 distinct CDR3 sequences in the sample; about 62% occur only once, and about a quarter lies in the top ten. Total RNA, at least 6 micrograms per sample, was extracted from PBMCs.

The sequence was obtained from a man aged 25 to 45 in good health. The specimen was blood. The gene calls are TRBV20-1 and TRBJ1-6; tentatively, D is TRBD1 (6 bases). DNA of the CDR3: TGCAGTGCTAGAGGCCCAGGGGACTCACCCCTCCACTTT. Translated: CSARGPGDSPLHF.